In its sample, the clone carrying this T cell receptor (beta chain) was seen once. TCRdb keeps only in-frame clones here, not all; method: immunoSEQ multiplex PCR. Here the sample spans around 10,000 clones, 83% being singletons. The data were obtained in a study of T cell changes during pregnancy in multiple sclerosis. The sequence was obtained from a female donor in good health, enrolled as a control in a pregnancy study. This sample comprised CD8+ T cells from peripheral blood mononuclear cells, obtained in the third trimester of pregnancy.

CDR3 residues: CASSGAKRTDTQYF. Written as DNA, the CDR3 is TGTGCCAGCAGCGGGGCTAAACGCACAGATACGCAGTATTTT. The V gene is TRBV9, the J gene TRBJ2-3, with no clear D. Trimming cost V 3 bases and J 1 base, with 9 bases left between them. The V gene's germline CDR1 is SGDLS and CDR2 YYNGEE. The CDR3 extends over 14 amino acids.